The clone carrying this T cell receptor (beta chain) appeared a single time. The antigen is not known. The data stem from a study of T cell responses to AZD1222 COVID-19 vaccine. General study points: Clonal diversity was possibly underestimated, and white British individuals and females predominated among donors.

TCRdb's copy holds only in-frame clones and misses some; the assay was immunoSEQ multiplex PCR. In the table there are roughly 99,000 clones, roughly 90% of which are singletons. Unmatched junction bases numbered 10, after V lost 5 bases and J lost 5 bases. The CDR3 runs 15 residues. Germline V gene data show CDR1 as MDHEN and CDR2 as SYDVKM. This rearrangement joins TRBV28 to TRBJ2-5, with 8 bases lining up with TRBD2. The TCR originated in an adult who received the AZD1222 COVID-19 vaccine. The sample in question was peripheral blood, obtained 28 days after the second AZD1222 dose. The CDR3 coding sequence is TGTGCCAGCAGTCCCCGACCAGCGGGAGAGGAGACCCAGTACTTC. This encodes CASSPRPAGEETQYF.